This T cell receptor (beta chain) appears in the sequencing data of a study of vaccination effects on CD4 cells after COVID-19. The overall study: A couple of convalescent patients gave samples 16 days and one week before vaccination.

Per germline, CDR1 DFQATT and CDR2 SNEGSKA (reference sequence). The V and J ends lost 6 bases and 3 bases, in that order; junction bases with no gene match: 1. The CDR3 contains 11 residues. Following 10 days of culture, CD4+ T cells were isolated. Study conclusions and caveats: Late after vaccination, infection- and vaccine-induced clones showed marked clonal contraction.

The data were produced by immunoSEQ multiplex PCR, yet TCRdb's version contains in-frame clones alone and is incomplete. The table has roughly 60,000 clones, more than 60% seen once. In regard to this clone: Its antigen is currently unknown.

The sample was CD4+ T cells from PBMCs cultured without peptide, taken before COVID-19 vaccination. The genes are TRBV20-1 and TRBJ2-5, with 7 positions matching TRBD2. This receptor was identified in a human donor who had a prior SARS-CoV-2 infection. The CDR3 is CSAGGKETQYF. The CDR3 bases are TGCAGTGCGGGGGGGAAAGAGACCCAGTACTTC.